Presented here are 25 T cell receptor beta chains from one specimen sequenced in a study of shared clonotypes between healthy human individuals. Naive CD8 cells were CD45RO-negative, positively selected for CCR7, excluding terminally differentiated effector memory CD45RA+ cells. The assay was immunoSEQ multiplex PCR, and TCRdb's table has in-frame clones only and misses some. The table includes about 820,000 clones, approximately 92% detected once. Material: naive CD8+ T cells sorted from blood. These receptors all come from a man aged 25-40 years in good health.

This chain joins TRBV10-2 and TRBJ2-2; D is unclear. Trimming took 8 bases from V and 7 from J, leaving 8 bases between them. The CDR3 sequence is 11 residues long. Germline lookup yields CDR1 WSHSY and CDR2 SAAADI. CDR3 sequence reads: CASGDGGELFF. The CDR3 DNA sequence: TGCGCCAGCGGAGATGGCGGGGAGCTGTTTTTT.

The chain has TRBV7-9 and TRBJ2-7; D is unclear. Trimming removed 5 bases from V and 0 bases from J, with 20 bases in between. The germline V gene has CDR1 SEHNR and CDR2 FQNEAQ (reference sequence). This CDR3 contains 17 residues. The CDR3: CASSPYRGEESSYEQYF. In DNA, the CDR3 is TGTGCCAGCAGCCCTTATCGTGGAGAAGAGAGCTCCTACGAGCAGTACTTC.

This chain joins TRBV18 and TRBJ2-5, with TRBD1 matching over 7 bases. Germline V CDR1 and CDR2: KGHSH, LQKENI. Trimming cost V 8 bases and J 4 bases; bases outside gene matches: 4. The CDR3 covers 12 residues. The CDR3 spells CASTQGLETQYF. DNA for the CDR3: TGTGCCAGCACACAGGGGCTAGAGACCCAGTACTTC.

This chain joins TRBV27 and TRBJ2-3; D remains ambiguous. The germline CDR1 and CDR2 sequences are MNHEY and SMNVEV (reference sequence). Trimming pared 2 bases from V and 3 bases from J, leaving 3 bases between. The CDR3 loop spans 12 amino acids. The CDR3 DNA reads TGTGCCAGCAGTTTAATAACAGATACGCAGTATTTT. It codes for CASSLITDTQYF.

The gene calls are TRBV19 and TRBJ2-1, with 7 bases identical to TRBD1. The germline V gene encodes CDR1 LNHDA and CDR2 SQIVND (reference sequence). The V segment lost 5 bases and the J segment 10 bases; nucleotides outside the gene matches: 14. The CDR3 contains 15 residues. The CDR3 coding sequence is TGTGCCAGTAGTCAATCCTCGTGGGACAGAAAGGAGCAGTTCTTC. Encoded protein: CASSQSSWDRKEQFF.

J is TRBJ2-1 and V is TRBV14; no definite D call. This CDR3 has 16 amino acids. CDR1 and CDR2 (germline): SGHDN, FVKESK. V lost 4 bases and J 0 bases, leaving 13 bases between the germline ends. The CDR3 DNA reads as TGTGCCAGCAGCCCCTTCGTAGGGAACTCCTACAATGAGCAGTTCTTC. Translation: CASSPFVGNSYNEQFF.

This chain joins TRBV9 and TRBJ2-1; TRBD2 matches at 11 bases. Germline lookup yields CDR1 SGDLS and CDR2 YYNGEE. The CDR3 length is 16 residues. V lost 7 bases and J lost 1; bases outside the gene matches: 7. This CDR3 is CASQKGLADSYNEQFF. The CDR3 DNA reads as TGTGCCAGCCAAAAGGGACTAGCGGATTCCTACAATGAGCAGTTCTTC.

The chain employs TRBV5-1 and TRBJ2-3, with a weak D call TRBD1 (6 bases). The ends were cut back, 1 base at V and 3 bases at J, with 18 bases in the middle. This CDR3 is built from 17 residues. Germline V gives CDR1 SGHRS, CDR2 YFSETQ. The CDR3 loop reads CASSLNLLGQLTDTQYF. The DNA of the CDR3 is TGCGCCAGCAGCTTGAACTTATTAGGACAGTTGACAGATACGCAGTATTTT.

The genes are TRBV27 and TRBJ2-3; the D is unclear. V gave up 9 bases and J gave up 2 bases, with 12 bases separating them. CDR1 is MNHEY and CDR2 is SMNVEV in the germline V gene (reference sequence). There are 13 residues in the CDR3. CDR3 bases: TGTGCCAGTCATGGTGCGGACACAGATACGCAGTATTTT. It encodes CASHGADTDTQYF.

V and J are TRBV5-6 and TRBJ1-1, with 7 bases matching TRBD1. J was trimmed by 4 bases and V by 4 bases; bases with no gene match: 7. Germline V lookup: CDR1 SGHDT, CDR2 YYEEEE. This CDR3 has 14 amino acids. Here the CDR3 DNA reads TGTGCCAGCAGCCAAGGTTCAGGGGGCACTGAAGCTTTCTTT. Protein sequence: CASSQGSGGTEAFF.

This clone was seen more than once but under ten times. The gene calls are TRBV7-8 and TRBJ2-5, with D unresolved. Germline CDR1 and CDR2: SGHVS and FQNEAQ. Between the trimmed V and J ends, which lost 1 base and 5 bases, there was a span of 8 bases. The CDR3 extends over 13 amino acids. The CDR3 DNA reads TGTGCCAGCAGCTTAGAGTCGTGGGAGACCCAGTACTTC. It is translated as CASSLESWETQYF.

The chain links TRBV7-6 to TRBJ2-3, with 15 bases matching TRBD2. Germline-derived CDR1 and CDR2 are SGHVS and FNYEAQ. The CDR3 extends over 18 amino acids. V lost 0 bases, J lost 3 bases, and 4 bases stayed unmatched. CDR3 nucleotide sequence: TGTGCCAGCAGCTTAGCATGGGGGACTAGCGGGAGGACAGATACGCAGTATTTT. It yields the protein CASSLAWGTSGRTDTQYF.

This CDR3 reads CASTVGTGGLNEQFF. Here the CDR3 DNA reads TGTGCCAGTACTGTGGGGACAGGGGGCCTCAATGAGCAGTTCTTC. The chain joins TRBV19 to TRBJ2-1, with 12 bases that match TRBD1. The ends lost 7 bases at V and 6 bases at J; junction bases unmatched: 7. The CDR3 spans 15 residues. Per the germline V gene, CDR1 is LNHDA and CDR2 is SQIVND (reference sequence).

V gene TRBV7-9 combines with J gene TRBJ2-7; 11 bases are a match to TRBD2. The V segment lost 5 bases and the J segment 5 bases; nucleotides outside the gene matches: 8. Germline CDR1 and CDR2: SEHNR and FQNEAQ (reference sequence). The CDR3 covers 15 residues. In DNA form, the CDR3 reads TGTGCCAGCAGCGTTAGCGGGAGGGCCGTACACGAGCAGTACTTC. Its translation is CASSVSGRAVHEQYF.

CDR3 bases: TGTGCCAGCAGTCCCAACGGGGACAGGCAGCCCCAGCATTTT. This encodes CASSPNGDRQPQHF. The V call is TRBV6-6, the J call TRBJ1-5; 8 nucleotides match TRBD1. Unmatched junction bases numbered 7, after V lost 5 bases and J lost 7 bases. The length of the CDR3 is 14 residues. Germline CDR1 and CDR2: MNHNY and SVGAGI (reference sequence).

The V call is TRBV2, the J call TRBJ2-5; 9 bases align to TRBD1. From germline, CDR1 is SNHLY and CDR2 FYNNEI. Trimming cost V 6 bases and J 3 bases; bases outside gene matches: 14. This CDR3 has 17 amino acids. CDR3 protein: CASRNFPETGGKETQYF. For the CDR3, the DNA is TGTGCCAGCAGAAACTTCCCTGAAACAGGGGGCAAAGAGACCCAGTACTTC.

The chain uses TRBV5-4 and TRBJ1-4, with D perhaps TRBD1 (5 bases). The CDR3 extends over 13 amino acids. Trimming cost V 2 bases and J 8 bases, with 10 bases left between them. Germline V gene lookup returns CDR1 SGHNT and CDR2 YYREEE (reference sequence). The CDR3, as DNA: TGTGCCAGCAGCTTAACAGGTGGCGAAAAACTGTTTTTT. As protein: CASSLTGGEKLFF.

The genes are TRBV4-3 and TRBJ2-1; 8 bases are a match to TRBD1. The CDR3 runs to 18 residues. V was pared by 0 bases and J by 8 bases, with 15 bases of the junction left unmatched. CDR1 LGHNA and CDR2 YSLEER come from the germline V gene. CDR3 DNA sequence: TGCGCCAGCAGCCAAGACCCCAGGACAGGGACCGCTTACGATGAGCAGTTCTTC. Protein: CASSQDPRTGTAYDEQFF.

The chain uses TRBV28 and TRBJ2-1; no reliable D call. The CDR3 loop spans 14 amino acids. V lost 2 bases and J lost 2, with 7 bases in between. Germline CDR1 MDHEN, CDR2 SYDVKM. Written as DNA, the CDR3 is TGTGCCAGCAGTTTAACGGATACCTACAATGAGCAGTTCTTC. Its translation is CASSLTDTYNEQFF.

Written as DNA, the CDR3 is TGTGCCAGCAGCCCAGACAGTACCTACGAGCAGTACTTC. Encoded protein: CASSPDSTYEQYF. The J gene is TRBJ2-7, the V gene TRBV7-6; D perhaps matches TRBD1 (5 bases). Germline assignment: CDR1 SGHVS and CDR2 FNYEAQ. Trimming shortened V by 5 bases and J by 2 bases, and 10 bases separated the two germline ends. This CDR3 contains 13 residues.

In nucleotides, the CDR3 is TGTGCCACCAGCAGAGAAGTGACATTGGACAGGGGTTCAGCTAACTATGGCTACACCTTC. Protein: CATSREVTLDRGSANYGYTF. This chain joins TRBV15 and TRBJ1-2; TRBD1 matches 9 bases. J lost 0 bases, V lost 0 bases, and 14 bases had no gene match. CDR1 LNHNV and CDR2 YYDKDF come from the germline V gene (reference sequence). The CDR3 has 20 residues.

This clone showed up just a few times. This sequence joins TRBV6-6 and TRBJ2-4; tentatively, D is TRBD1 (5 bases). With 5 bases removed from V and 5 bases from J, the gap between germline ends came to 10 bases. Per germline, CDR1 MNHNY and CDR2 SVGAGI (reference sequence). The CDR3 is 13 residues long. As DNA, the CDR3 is TGTGCCAGCAGTCTGACAGAACAAAACATTCAGTACTTC. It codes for CASSLTEQNIQYF.

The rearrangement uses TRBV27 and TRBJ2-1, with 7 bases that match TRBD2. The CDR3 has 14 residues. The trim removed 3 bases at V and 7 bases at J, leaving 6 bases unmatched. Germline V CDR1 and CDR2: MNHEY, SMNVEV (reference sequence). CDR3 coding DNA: TGTGCCAGCAGTTTCGGGGGGAAACCGAATGAGCAGTTCTTC. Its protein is CASSFGGKPNEQFF.

The CDR3 nucleotides read TGTGCCACCAGCAGAGATTTGAATAAGGCCAATGAGCAGTTCTTC. As protein: CATSRDLNKANEQFF. The V gene is TRBV15, the J gene TRBJ2-1; D uncertain. The V gene lost 0 bases and the J gene lost 6 bases, with 12 bases spanning the gap. Germline CDR1 reads LNHNV; CDR2 reads YYDKDF (reference sequence). There are 15 residues in the CDR3.

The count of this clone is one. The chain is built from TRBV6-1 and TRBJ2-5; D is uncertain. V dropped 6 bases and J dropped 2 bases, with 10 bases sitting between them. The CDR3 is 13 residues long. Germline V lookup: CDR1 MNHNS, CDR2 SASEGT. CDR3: CASSQFLQETQYF. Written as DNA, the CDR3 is TGTGCCAGCAGCCAGTTTTTACAAGAGACCCAGTACTTC.